This T cell receptor (beta chain) was captured in a study of regulatory T cells in long-lasting Graves disease. In germline, CDR1 is SGDLS, CDR2 YYNGEE. Trimming removed 0 bases from V and 2 bases from J, with 9 bases in between. The CDR3 consists of 14 residues. Time point meaning: newly diagnosed GD, antithyroid drugs for less than 3 months. Preparation of the TCR library used RNA extracted from PBMCs. Regarding the study as a whole: TCR diversity was lower in persistent Graves' patients (versus newly diagnosed ones).

A note on this clonotype: Its antigen is unknown.

Arm-PCR of CDR3 regions with iRepertoire HTBI primers generated TCR beta libraries. TCRdb itself ran the multiplex PCR reads through MiXCR, one entry per CDR3 protein. The sample has a few hundred thousand distinct CDR3 sequences; 18% are singletons. This sample also belongs to another study, concerning T cells in Graves' hyperthyroidism and ophthalmopathy. That study reports: Exclusions: uncontrolled infection, other autoimmune disease, pregnancy, lactation. In the first-round RT-PCR of the TCR CDR3, the HTBI primer set was used.

The clonotype comes from a woman aged 25 to 45 with Graves disease. This specimen consisted of peripheral blood mononuclear cells (PBMCs), obtained at new diagnosis, from a patient treated with antithyroid drugs. The chain uses TRBV9 and TRBJ2-7; possible D gene TRBD1, 6 bases. CDR3 sequence: CASSVGTAPYEQYF. The CDR3 nucleotides read TGTGCCAGCAGCGTAGGGACAGCACCCTACGAGCAGTACTTC. Based on the CDR3 plus reference TRBV9 and TRBJ2-7, the full variable domain is DSGVTQTPKHLITATGQRVTLRCSPRSGDLSVYWYQQSLDQGLQFLIQYYNGEERAKGNILERFSAQQFPDLHSELNLSSLELGDSALYFCASSVGTAPYEQYFGPGTRLTVT.